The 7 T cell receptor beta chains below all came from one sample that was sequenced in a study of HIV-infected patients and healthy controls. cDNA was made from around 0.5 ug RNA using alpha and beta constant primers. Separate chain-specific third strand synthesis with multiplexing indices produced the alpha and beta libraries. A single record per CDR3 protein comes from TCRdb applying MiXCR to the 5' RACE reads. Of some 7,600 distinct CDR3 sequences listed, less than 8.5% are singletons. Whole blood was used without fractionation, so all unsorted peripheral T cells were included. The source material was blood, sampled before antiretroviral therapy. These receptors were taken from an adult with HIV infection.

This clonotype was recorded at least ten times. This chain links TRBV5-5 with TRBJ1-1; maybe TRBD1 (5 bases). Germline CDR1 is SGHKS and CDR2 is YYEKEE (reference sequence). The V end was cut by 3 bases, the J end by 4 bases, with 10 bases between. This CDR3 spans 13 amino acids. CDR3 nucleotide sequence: TGTGCCAGCAGCTGGGGCGGCGTCACTGAAGCTTTCTTT. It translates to CASSWGGVTEAFF.

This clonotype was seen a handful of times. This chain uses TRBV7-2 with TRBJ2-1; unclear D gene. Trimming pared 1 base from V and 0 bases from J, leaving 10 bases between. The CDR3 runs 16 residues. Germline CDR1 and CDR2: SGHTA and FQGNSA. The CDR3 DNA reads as TGTGCCAGCAGCTTAGGCGGCGTTAGCTCCTACAATGAGCAGTTCTTC. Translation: CASSLGGVSSYNEQFF.

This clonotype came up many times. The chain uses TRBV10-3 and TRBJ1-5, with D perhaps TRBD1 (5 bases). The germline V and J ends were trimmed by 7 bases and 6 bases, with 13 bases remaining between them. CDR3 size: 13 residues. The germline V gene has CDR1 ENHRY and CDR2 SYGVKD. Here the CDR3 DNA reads TGTGCCATCACCGAAGGGGAAGGTCAGCCCCAGCATTTT. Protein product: CAITEGEGQPQHF.

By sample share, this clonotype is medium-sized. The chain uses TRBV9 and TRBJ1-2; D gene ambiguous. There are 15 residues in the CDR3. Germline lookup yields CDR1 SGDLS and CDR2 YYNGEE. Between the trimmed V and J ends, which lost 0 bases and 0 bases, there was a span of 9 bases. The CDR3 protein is CASSVEGPTNYGYTF. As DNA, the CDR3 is TGTGCCAGCAGCGTAGAGGGTCCGACTAACTATGGCTACACCTTC.

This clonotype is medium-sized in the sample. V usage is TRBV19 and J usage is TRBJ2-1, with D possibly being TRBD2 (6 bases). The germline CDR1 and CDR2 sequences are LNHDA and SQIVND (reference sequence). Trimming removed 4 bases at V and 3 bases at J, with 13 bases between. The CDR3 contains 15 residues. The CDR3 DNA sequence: TGTGCCAGTAGTAGCCATGAGACTAGCTACAATGAGCAGTTCTTC. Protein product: CASSSHETSYNEQFF.

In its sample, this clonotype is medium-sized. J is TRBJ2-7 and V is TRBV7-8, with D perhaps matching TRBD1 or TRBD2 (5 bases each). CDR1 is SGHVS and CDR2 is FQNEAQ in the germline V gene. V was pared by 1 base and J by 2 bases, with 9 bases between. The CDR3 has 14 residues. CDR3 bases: TGTGCCAGCAGCTTAGAGCTGGGACCCTACGAGCAGTACTTC. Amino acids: CASSLELGPYEQYF.

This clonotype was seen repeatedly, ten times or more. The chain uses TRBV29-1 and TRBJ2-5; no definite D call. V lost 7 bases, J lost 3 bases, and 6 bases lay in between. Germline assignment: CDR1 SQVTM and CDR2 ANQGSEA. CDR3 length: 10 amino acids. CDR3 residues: CSAGEETQYF. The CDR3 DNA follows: TGCAGCGCTGGGGAAGAGACCCAGTACTTC.